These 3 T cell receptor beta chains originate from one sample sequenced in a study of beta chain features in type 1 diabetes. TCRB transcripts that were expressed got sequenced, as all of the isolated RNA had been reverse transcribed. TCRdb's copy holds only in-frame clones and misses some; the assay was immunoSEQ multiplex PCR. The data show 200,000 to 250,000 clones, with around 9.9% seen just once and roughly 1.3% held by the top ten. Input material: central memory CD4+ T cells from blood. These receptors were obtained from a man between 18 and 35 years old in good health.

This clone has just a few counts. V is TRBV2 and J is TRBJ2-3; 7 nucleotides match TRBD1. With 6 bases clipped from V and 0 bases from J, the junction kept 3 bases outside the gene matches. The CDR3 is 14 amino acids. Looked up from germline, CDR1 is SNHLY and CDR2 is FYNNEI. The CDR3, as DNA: TGTGCCAGCAGGCTGACAGGGAGCACAGATACGCAGTATTTT. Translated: CASRLTGSTDTQYF.

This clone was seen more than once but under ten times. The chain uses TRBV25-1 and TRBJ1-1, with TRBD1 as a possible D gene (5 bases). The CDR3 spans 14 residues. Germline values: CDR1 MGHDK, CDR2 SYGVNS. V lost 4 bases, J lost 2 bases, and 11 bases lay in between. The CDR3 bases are TGTGCCAGCAGTGCTCTTGACAGAAACACTGAAGCTTTCTTT. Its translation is CASSALDRNTEAFF. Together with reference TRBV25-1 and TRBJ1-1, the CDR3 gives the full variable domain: EADIYQTPRYLVIGTGKKITLECSQTMGHDKMYWYQQDPGMELHLIHYSYGVNSTEKGDLSSESTVSRIRTEHFPLTLESARPSHTSQYLCASSALDRNTEAFFGQGTRLTVV.

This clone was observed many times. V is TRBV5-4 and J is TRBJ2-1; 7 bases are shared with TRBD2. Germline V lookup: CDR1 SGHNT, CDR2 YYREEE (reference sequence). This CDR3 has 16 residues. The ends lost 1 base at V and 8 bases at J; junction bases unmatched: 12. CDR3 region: CASSLSGGSILDEQFF. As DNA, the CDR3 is TGTGCCAGCAGCTTGAGTGGCGGGAGCATCCTAGATGAGCAGTTCTTC.